These 20 T cell receptor beta chains share one sample of origin, sequenced in a study of blood T cell repertoires in COVID-19. This table comes from immunoSEQ multiplex PCR, and its TCRdb copy is limited to in-frame clones, with some not included. The sample lists 150,000 to 200,000 clones, roughly 76% seen once, with around 10% in the top ten. Sequencing input: peripheral blood. These TCRs come from a woman aged 80 or over with COVID-19, enrolled during active disease.

This chain uses TRBV27 with TRBJ2-1; D is perhaps TRBD1 (5 bases). Germline V lookup: CDR1 MNHEY, CDR2 SMNVEV (reference sequence). Deletions cut 7 bases from V and 3 bases from J, with 19 bases between. The CDR3 loop spans 16 amino acids. The CDR3 bases are TGTGCCAGCAAACCCCAGGGCGCCGGTCTCTACAATGAGCAGTTCTTC. Translated: CASKPQGAGLYNEQFF.

The chain combines TRBV6-5 with TRBJ2-2; 7 bases align to TRBD1. CDR3 length: 15 amino acids. V gave up 0 bases and J gave up 6 bases; unmatched junction bases: 4. CDR1 and CDR2 (germline): MNHEY, SVGAGI. This CDR3 is CASSYSGQPPGELFF. The CDR3 region has the DNA TGTGCCAGCAGTTACTCGGGACAGCCACCCGGGGAGCTGTTTTTT.

This clone turned up a few times. This chain links TRBV28 with TRBJ2-7; the match to TRBD2 covers 13 bases. CDR1 and CDR2 (germline): MDHEN, SYDVKM. CDR3 length: 14 residues. V trimming: 10 bases; J trimming: 4 bases; junction bases outside the gene matches: 7. The CDR3 bases are TGTGCCACTACAATACTAGCGGGAGGGTACGAGCAGTACTTC. Translation gives CATTILAGGYEQYF.

The V and J genes are TRBV28 and TRBJ1-2; 11 nucleotides agree with TRBD1. The J segment lost 4 bases and the V segment lost 5 bases, leaving 3 bases of the junction unmatched. The CDR3 totals 14 residues. Per the germline V gene, CDR1 is MDHEN and CDR2 is SYDVKM. CDR3 nucleotides: TGTGCCAGCAGTCTTGGGACAGGGGGCTATGGCTACACCTTC. Protein: CASSLGTGGYGYTF.

CDR3 bases: TGTGCCAGCAGTTTAGGCTTAACCCCCAATGAGCAGTTCTTC. The encoded protein is CASSLGLTPNEQFF. This chain connects TRBV27 to TRBJ2-1; unclear D gene. The germline V gene has CDR1 MNHEY and CDR2 SMNVEV (reference sequence). V was shortened by 2 bases and J by 6 bases, with 11 bases between the two germline ends. There are 14 residues in the CDR3.

The chain is built from TRBV19 and TRBJ1-3; D unresolved. The V gene lost 8 bases and the J gene lost 6 bases, with 5 bases spanning the gap. CDR3 length: 10 amino acids. CDR1 and CDR2 (germline): LNHDA, SQIVND (reference sequence). The CDR3 DNA reads TGTGCCAGTGGCTCAAACACCATATATTTT. It specifies CASGSNTIYF.

The gene calls are TRBV5-1 and TRBJ1-1; no firm D call. Trimming removed 4 bases from V and 4 bases from J, with 20 bases in between. This CDR3 contains 16 residues. The germline V gene encodes CDR1 SGHRS and CDR2 YFSETQ. The DNA of the CDR3 is TGCGCCAGCAGCCGCATGGCAGGCCTTGAGAGCACTGAAGCTTTCTTT. It yields the protein CASSRMAGLESTEAFF.

The chain joins TRBV4-2 to TRBJ1-2, with D perhaps matching TRBD1 (6 bases). Trimming pared 2 bases from V and 3 bases from J, leaving 10 bases between. Germline V gene lookup returns CDR1 LGHNA and CDR2 YNFKEQ. The CDR3 has 14 residues. CDR3 nucleotides: TGTGCCAGCAGCCAATTGGACAGCTACTATGGCTACACCTTC. Its translation is CASSQLDSYYGYTF.

V and J are TRBV5-1 and TRBJ2-1, with TRBD1 as a possible D gene (6 bases). Germline lookup yields CDR1 SGHRS and CDR2 YFSETQ. The germline V and J ends were trimmed by 0 bases and 1 base, with 8 bases remaining between them. The CDR3 has 15 amino acids. CDR3 nucleotide sequence: TGCGCCAGCAGCTTGGAAGGGGGTTCCTACAATGAGCAGTTCTTC. This translates into CASSLEGGSYNEQFF.

The CDR3 reads CASGVGEKLFF. The CDR3 nucleotides are TGTGCCTCAGGGGTGGGGGAAAAACTGTTTTTT. This chain connects TRBV10-3 to TRBJ1-4; tentatively, D is TRBD1 (6 bases). The CDR3 runs to 11 residues. Germline CDR1 reads ENHRY; CDR2 reads SYGVKD. V lost 11 bases, J lost 8 bases, and 12 bases lay in between.

This clone was seen once. The J gene is TRBJ2-3, the V gene TRBV29-1, with 7 bases lining up with TRBD2. The J segment lost 1 base and the V segment lost 8 bases, leaving 3 bases of the junction unmatched. The CDR3 runs to 12 residues. Germline V CDR1 and CDR2: SQVTM, ANQGSEA. In nucleotides, the CDR3 is TGCAGCTATCGGGGGGGCACAGATACGCAGTATTTT. Translated, it gives CSYRGGTDTQYF.

The chain employs TRBV19 and TRBJ1-2; D not resolved. The germline V gene has CDR1 LNHDA and CDR2 SQIVND (reference sequence). The ends were cut back, 1 base at V and 4 bases at J, with 7 bases in the middle. The CDR3 is made up of 13 amino acids. The CDR3 sequence: CASSIGGPYGYTF. CDR3 DNA: TGTGCCAGTAGTATAGGAGGCCCCTATGGCTACACCTTC.

This chain uses TRBV18 with TRBJ1-4; D is possibly TRBD1 (6 bases). CDR1 is KGHSH, CDR2 LQKENI, per germline. Trimming pared 8 bases from V and 5 bases from J, leaving 12 bases between. CDR3 length equals 13 residues. The DNA for the CDR3 is TGTGCCAGCCACAGGGTTGCGAATGAAAAACTGTTTTTT. It specifies CASHRVANEKLFF.

V usage is TRBV27 and J usage is TRBJ1-5, with a weak D call TRBD1 (5 bases). V was cut by 1 base and J by 0 bases, with 16 bases left in between. This CDR3 is built from 18 residues. Germline V lookup: CDR1 MNHEY, CDR2 SMNVEV (reference sequence). The CDR3 loop reads CASSLLPPSTGSNQPQHF. In nucleotides, the CDR3 is TGTGCCAGCAGTTTATTACCCCCATCCACAGGTAGCAATCAGCCCCAGCATTTT.

The V call is TRBV18, the J call TRBJ2-5, with 9 bases matching TRBD1. The CDR3 contains 15 residues. Germline V gene lookup returns CDR1 KGHSH and CDR2 LQKENI. J gave up 5 bases and V 2 bases, and 6 bases lay outside the gene matches. The CDR3 reads CASSPVTGGRETQYF. The CDR3 DNA reads TGTGCCAGCTCACCAGTCACAGGGGGCCGGGAGACCCAGTACTTC.

The genes are TRBV7-2 and TRBJ1-6; perhaps TRBD1 as D (5 bases). The CDR3 extends over 15 amino acids. Trimming removed 0 bases from V and 5 bases from J, with 8 bases in between. Germline CDR1 reads SGHTA; CDR2 reads FQGNSA. Here the CDR3 reads CASSLAGPDNSPLHF. The CDR3 DNA follows: TGTGCCAGCAGCTTAGCGGGGCCAGATAATTCACCCCTCCACTTT.

This chain connects TRBV30 to TRBJ1-3; D perhaps matches TRBD1 (6 bases). Germline-derived CDR1 and CDR2 are GTSNPN and SVGIG (reference sequence). The V end was cut by 4 bases, the J end by 4 bases, with 8 bases between. The CDR3 is 12 residues long. The CDR3 region is CAWTTGGNTIYF. The CDR3 region has the DNA TGTGCCTGGACCACAGGGGGAAACACCATATATTTT.

This clone was observed once. The CDR3 DNA sequence: TGTGCCAGCAGCCCAAACGCCGGGACAGGGGGCGTCCGCAATCAGCCCCAGCATTTT. This gives the protein CASSPNAGTGGVRNQPQHF. The chain has TRBV3-1 (or the pseudogene TRBV3-2) and TRBJ1-5, with TRBD1 matching 12 bases. With V trimmed by 4 bases and J by 2 bases, 12 bases remained unmatched. The CDR3 is 19 amino acids. Germline V lookup: CDR1 LGHDT, CDR2 YNNKEL (reference sequence).

The V gene is TRBV2, the J gene TRBJ2-7; 9 nucleotides agree with TRBD1. Germline CDR1 and CDR2: SNHLY and FYNNEI. This CDR3 region has 15 residues. Trimming at V came to 3 bases and at J to 7 bases, leaving 10 bases not matched to a gene. In DNA, the CDR3 is TGTGCCAGCAGTGATCCCGGGACAGGGATGGGGGAGCAGTACTTC. It is translated as CASSDPGTGMGEQYF.

Worth noting for this clone: At one of its ends the junction is not consistent with the germline gene, which may arise from a read error. The chain uses TRBV2 and TRBJ2-1, with D possibly being TRBD1 or TRBD2 (6 bases each). The CDR3 extends over 15 amino acids. CDR1 and CDR2 (germline): SNHLY, FYNNEI. This chain's CDR3 is CASREGGTQFNEQFF. The CDR3 DNA is TGTGCCAGCAGAGAAGGGGGGACACAATTTAATGAGCAGTTCTTC.